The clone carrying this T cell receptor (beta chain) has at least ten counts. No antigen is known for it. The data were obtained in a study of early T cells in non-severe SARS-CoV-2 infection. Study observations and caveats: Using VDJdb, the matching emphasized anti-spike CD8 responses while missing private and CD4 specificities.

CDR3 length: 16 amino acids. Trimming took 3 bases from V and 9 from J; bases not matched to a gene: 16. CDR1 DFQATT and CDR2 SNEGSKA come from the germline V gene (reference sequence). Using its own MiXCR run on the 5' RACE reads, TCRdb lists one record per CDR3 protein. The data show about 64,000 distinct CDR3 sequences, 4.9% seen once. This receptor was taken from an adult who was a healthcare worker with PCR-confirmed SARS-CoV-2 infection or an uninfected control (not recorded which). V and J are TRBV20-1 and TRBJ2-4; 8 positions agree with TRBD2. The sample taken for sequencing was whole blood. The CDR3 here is CSASPSLAEVGSIQYF. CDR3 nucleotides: TGCAGTGCTAGTCCTTCACTAGCGGAGGTGGGATCCATTCAGTACTTC.